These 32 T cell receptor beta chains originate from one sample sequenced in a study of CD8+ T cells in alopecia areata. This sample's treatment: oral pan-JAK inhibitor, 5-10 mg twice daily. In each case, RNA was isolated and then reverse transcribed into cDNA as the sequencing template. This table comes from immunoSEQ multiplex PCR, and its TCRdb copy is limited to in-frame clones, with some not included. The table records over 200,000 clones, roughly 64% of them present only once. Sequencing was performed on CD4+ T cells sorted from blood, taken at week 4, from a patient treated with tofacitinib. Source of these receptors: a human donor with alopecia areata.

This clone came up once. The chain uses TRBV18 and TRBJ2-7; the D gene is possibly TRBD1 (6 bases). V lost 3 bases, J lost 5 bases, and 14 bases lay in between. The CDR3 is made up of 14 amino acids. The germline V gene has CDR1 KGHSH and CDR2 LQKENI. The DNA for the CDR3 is TGTGCCAGCTCACCGGTCTCAGGGGTTAACGAGCAGTACTTC. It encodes CASSPVSGVNEQYF.

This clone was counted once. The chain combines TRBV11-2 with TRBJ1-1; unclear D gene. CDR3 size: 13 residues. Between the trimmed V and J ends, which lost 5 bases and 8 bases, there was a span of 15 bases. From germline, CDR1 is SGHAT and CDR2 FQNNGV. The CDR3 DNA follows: TGTGCCAGCAGCCAAGTGGAGAATAGGGAAGCTTTCTTT. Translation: CASSQVENREAFF.

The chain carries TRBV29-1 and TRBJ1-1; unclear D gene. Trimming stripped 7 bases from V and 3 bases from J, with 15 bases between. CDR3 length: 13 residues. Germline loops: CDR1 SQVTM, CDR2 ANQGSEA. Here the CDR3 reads CSGTFGPYTEAFF. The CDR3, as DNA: TGCAGCGGTACCTTTGGGCCCTACACTGAAGCTTTCTTT.

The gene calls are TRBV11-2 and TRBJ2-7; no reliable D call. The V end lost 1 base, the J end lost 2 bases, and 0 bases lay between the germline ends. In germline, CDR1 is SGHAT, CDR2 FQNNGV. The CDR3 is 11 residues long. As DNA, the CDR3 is TGTGCCAGCAGCTTAGCCTACGAGCAGTACTTC. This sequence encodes CASSLAYEQYF.

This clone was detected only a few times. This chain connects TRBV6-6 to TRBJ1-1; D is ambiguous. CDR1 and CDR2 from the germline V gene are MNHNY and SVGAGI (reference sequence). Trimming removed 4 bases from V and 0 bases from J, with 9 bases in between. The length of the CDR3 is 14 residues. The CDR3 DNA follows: TGTGCCAGCAGTTCCTCCCGGGTGAACACTGAAGCTTTCTTT. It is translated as CASSSSRVNTEAFF.

CDR3 sequence (DNA): TGTGCCAGCAGCCTGGGGAGAACGAACACCGGGGAGCTGTTTTTT. Translating it yields CASSLGRTNTGELFF. The genes are TRBV2 and TRBJ2-2; weak D call: TRBD2 (5 bases). Trimming pared 6 bases from V and 0 bases from J, leaving 11 bases between. This CDR3 has 15 amino acids. Germline lookup yields CDR1 SNHLY and CDR2 FYNNEI.

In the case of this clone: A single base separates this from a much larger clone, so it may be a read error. CDR3 sequence: CASGQNTGELFF. DNA for the CDR3: TGTGCCAGCGGACAGAACACCGGGGAGCTGTTTTTT. V and J are TRBV28 and TRBJ2-2; a possible D gene is TRBD1 (5 bases). The germline V gene has CDR1 MDHEN and CDR2 SYDVKM. The V gene lost 8 bases and the J gene lost 1 base, with 5 bases spanning the gap. The CDR3 is made up of 12 amino acids.

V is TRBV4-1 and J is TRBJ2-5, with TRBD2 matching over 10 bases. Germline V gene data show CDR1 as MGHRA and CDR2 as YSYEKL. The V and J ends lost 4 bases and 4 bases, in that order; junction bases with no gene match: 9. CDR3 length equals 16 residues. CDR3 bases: TGCGCCAGCAGCCCCTCAGGTAGCGGGGGGTTAGAGACCCAGTACTTC. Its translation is CASSPSGSGGLETQYF.

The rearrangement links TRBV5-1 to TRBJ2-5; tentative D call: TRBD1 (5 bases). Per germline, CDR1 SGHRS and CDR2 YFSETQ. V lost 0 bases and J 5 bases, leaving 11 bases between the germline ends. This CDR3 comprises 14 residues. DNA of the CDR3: TGCGCCAGCAGCTTGGACAGGATAAAGGAGACCCAGTACTTC. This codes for CASSLDRIKETQYF.

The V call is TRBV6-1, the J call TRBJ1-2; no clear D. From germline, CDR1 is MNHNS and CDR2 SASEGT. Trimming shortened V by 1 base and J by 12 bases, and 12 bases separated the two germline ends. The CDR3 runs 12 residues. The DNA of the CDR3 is TGTGCCAGCAGTGAAGTTCCACCGCTGGACACCTTC. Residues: CASSEVPPLDTF.

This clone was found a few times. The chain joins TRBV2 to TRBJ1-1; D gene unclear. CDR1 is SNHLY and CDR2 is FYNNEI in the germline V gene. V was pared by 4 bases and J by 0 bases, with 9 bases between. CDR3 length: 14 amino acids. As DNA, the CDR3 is TGTGCCAGCAGTGTGGGCTTGATGAACACTGAAGCTTTCTTT. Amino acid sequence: CASSVGLMNTEAFF.

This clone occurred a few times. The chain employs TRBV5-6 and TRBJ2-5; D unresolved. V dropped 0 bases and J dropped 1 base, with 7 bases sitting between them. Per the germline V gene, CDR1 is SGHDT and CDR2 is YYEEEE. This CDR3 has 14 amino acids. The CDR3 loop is CASSLVGAQETQYF. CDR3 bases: TGTGCCAGCAGCTTGGTCGGCGCCCAAGAGACCCAGTACTTC.

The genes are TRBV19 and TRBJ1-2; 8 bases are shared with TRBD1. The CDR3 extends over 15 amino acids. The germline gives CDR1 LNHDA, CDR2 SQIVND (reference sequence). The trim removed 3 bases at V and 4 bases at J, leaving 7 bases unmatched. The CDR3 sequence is CASSIGGQGAYGYTF. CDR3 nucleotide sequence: TGTGCCAGTAGTATTGGTGGACAGGGAGCCTATGGCTACACCTTC.

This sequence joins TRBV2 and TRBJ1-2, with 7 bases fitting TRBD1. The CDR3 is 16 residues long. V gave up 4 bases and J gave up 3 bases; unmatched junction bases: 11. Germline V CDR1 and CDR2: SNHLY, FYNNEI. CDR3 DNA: TGTGCCAGCAGTGGGGACAGATCGGGTGGCTACTATGGCTACACCTTC. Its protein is CASSGDRSGGYYGYTF.

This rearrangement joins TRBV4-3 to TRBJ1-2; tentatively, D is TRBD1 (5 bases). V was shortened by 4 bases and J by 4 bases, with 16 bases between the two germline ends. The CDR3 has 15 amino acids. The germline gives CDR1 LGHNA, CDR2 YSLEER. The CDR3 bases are TGCGCCAGCAGCCTAACTTCAGGGTACGGCTATGGCTACACCTTC. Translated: CASSLTSGYGYGYTF.

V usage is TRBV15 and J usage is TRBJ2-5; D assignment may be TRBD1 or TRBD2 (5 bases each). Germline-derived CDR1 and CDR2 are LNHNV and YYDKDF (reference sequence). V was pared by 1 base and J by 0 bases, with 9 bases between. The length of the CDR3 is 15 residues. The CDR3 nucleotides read TGTGCCACCAGCAGAGTCGGGGCAAACCAAGAGACCCAGTACTTC. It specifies CATSRVGANQETQYF.

The CDR3 DNA follows: TGTGCCAGCAGCCCACACGGGGGCGGGTACGAGCAGTACTTC. Amino acids: CASSPHGGGYEQYF. The chain joins TRBV7-2 to TRBJ2-7; D possibly matches TRBD1 or TRBD2 (6 bases each). This CDR3 comprises 14 residues. Germline CDR1 reads SGHTA; CDR2 reads FQGNSA. Trimming took 5 bases from V and 4 from J, leaving 15 bases between them.

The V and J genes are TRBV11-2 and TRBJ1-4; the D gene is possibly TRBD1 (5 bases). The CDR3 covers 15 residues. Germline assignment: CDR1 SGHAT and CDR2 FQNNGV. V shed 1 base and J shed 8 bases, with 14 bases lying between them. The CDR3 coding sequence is TGTGCCAGCAGCTTAGGTCGGGGGACCCTAGAAAAACTGTTTTTT. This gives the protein CASSLGRGTLEKLFF.

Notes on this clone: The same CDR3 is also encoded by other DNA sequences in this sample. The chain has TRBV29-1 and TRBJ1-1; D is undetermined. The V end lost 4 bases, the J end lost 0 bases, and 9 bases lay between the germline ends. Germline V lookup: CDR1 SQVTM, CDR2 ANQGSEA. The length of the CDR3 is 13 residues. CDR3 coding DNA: TGCAGCGTTGTTCCCAGGTTGAACACTGAAGCTTTCTTT. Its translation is CSVVPRLNTEAFF.

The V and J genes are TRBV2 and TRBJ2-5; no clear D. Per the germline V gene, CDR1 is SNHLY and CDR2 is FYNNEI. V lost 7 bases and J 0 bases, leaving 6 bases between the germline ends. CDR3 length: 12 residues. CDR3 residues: CASTQHQETQYF. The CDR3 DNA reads TGTGCCAGCACACAGCACCAAGAGACCCAGTACTTC. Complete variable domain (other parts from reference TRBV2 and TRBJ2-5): EPEVTQTPSHQVTQMGQEVILRCVPISNHLYFYWYRQILGQKVEFLVSFYNNEISEKSEIFDDQFSVERPDGSNFTLKIRSTKLEDSAMYFCASTQHQETQYFGPGTRLLVL.

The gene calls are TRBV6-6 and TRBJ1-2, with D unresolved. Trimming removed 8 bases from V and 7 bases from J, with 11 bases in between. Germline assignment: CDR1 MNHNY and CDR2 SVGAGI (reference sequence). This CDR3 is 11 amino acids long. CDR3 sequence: CASGAGFGYTF. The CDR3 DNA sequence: TGTGCCAGCGGAGCAGGCTTTGGCTACACCTTC.

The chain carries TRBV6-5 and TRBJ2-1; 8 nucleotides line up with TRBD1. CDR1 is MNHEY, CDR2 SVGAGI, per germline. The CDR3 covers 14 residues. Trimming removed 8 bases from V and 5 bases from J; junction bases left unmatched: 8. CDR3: CASPTGGGDNEQFF. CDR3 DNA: TGTGCCAGCCCAACAGGGGGTGGGGACAATGAGCAGTTCTTC.

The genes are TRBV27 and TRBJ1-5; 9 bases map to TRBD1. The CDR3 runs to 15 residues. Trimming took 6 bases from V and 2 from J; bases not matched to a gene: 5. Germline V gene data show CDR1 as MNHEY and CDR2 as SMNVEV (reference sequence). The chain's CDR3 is CASSQQGARNQPQHF. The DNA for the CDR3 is TGTGCCAGCAGCCAACAGGGGGCACGCAATCAGCCCCAGCATTTT.

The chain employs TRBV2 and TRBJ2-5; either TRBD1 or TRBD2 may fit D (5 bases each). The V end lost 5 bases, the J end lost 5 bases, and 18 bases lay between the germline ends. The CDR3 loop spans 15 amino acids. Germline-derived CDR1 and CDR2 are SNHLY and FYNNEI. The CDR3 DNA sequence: TGTGCCAGCAGTCGATGGCTAAGTGAGGGGGAGACCCAGTACTTC. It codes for CASSRWLSEGETQYF.

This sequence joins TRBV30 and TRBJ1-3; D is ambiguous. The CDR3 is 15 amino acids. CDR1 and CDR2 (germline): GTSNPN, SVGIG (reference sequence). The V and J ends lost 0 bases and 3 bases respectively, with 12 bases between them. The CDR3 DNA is TGTGCCTGGAGTGTCATGAGTGCACGTGGAAACACCATATATTTT. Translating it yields CAWSVMSARGNTIYF.

The CDR3 region has the DNA TGTGCCAGCCGGATTAAAGGGATTCGAGCAGATACGCAGTATTTT. As protein: CASRIKGIRADTQYF. The chain carries TRBV7-2 and TRBJ2-3, with unresolved D. CDR3 length: 15 amino acids. V lost 8 bases to trimming and J lost 4 bases, with 19 bases between them. CDR1 SGHTA and CDR2 FQGNSA come from the germline V gene.

CDR3: CASSIPRASYGYTF. In DNA form, the CDR3 reads TGTGCCAGTAGTATACCTAGGGCCTCGTATGGCTACACCTTC. The V gene is TRBV19, the J gene TRBJ1-2; D is ambiguous. The germline gives CDR1 LNHDA, CDR2 SQIVND (reference sequence). The CDR3 covers 14 residues. Deletions cut 2 bases from V and 5 bases from J, with 12 bases between.

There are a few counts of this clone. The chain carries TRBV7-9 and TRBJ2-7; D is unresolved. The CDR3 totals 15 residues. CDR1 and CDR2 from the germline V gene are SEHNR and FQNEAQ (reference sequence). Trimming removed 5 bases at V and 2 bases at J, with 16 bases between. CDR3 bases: TGTGCCAGCAGCCACCTGCGGACGGGCCCCTACGAGCAGTACTTC. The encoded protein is CASSHLRTGPYEQYF.

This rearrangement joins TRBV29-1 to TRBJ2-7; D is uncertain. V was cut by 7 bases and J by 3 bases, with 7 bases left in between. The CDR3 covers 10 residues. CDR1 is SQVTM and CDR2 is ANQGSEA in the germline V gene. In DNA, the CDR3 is TGCAGCGCCCTGGTCTACGAGCAGTACTTC. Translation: CSALVYEQYF.

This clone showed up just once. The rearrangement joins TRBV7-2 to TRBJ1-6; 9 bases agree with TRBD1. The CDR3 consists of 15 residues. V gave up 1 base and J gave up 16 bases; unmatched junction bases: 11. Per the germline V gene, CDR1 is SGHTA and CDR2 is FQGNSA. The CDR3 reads CASSLDGTGSGGLHF. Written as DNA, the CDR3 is TGTGCCAGCAGCTTAGACGGGACAGGGTCGGGGGGACTCCACTTT.

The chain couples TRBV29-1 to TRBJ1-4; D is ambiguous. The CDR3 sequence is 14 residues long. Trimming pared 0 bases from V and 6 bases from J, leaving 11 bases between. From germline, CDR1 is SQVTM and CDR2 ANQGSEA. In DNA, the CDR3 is TGCAGCGTTGAAGAGATGGGCGGCGATGAAAAACTGTTTTTT. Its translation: CSVEEMGGDEKLFF.

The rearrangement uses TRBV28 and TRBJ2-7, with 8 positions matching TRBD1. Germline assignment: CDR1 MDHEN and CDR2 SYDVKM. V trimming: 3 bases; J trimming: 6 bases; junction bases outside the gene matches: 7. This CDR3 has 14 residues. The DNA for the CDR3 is TGTGCCAGCAGTTTTGGACAGGGAGGTAGCGAGCAGTACTTC. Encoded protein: CASSFGQGGSEQYF.